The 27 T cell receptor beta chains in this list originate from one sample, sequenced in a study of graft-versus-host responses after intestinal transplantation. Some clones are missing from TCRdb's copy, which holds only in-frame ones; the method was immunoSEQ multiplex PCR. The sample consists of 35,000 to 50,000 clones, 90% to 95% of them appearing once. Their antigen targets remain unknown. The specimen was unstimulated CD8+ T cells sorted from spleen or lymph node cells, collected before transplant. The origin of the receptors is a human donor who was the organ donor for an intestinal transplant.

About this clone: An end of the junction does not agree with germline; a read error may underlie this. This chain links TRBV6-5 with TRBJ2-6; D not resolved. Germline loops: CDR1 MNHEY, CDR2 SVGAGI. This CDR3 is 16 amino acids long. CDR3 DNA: TGTGCCAGCAGCTACTGGGTGGGATCTGGGGCCAACGTCCTGACTTTC. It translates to CASSYWVGSGANVLTF.

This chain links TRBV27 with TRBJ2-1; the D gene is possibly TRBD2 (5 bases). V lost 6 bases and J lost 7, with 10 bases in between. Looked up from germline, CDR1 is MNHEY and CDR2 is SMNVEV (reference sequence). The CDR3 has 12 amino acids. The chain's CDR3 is CASSRGGNEQFF. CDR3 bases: TGTGCCAGCAGCCGCGGAGGTAATGAGCAGTTCTTC.

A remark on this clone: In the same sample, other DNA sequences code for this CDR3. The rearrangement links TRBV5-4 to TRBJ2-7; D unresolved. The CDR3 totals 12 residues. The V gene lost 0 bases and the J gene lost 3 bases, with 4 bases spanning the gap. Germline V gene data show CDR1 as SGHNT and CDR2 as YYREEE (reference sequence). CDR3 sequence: CASSLGGYEQYF. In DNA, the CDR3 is TGTGCCAGCAGCTTGGGGGGCTACGAGCAGTACTTC.

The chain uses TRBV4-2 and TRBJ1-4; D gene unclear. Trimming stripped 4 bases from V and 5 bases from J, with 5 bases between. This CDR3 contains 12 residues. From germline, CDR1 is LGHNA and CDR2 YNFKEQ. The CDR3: CASSPGNEKLFF. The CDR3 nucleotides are TGTGCCAGCAGCCCGGGGAATGAAAAACTGTTTTTT.

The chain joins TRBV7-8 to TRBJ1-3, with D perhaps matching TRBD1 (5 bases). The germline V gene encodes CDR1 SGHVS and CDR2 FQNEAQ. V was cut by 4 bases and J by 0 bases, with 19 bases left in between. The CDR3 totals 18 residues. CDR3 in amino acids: CASSYNEGQRLSGNTIYF. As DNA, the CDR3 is TGTGCCAGCAGCTATAATGAGGGGCAAAGACTCTCTGGAAACACCATATATTTT. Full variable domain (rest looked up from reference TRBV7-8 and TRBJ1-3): GAGVSQSPRYKVAKRGQDVALRCDPISGHVSLFWYQQALGQGPEFLTYFQNEAQLDKSGLPSDRFFAERPEGSVSTLKIQRTQQEDSAVYLCASSYNEGQRLSGNTIYFGEGSWLTVV.

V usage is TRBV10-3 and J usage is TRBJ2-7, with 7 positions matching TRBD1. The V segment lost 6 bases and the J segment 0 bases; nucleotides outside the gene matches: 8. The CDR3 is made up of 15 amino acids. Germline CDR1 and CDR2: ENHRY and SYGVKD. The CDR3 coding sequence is TGTGCCATCAGGGGACAGTGGTCGGACTCCTACGAGCAGTACTTC. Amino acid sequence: CAIRGQWSDSYEQYF.

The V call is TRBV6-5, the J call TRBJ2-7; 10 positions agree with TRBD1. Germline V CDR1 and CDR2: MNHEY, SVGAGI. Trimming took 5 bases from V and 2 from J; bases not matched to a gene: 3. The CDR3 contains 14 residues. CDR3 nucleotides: TGTGCCAGCAGTCAAGGACAGGGGGCCTACGAGCAGTACTTC. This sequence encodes CASSQGQGAYEQYF.

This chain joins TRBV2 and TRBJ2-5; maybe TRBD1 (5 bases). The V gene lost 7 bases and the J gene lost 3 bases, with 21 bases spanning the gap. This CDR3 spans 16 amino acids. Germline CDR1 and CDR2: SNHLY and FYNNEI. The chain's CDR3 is CASISPQTEIEETQYF. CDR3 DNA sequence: TGTGCCAGCATCTCGCCGCAGACAGAAATAGAAGAGACCCAGTACTTC.

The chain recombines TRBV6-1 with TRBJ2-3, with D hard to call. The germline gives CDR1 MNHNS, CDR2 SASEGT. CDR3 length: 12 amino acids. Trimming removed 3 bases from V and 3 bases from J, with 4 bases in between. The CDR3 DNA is TGTGCCAGCAGTGACTCTACAGATACGCAGTATTTT. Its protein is CASSDSTDTQYF.

The CDR3 DNA reads as TGTGCCAGCAGCTTAGAAGGGGGGGGAGTCCACAATGAGCAGTTCTTC. Protein: CASSLEGGGVHNEQFF. The chain uses TRBV11-3 and TRBJ2-1, with D tentatively TRBD2 (7 bases). V was trimmed by 0 bases and J by 5 bases, leaving 14 bases between them. Germline CDR1 reads SGHNT; CDR2 reads YENEEA. CDR3 length: 16 residues.

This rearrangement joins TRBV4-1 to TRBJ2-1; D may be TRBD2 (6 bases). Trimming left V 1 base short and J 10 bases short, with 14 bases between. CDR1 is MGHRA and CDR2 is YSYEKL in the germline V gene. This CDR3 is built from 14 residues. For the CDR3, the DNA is TGCGCCAGCAGCCAAGTGGGGGGTCCTGGAGAGCAGTTCTTC. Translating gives CASSQVGGPGEQFF.

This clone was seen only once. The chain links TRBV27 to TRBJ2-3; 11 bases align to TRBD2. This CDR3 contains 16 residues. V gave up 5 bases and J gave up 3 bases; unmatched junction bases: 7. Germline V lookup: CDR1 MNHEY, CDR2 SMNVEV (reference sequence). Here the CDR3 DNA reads TGTGCCAGCAGTCCCCTTAGCGGGGGGGAGACAGATACGCAGTATTTT. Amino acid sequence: CASSPLSGGETDTQYF.

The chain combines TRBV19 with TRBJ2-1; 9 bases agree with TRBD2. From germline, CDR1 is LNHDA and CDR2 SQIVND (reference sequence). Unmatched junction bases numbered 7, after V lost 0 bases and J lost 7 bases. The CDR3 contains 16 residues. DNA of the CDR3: TGTGCCAGTAGTATAGATCCGGGACTAGCTTCAAATGAGCAGTTCTTC. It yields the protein CASSIDPGLASNEQFF.

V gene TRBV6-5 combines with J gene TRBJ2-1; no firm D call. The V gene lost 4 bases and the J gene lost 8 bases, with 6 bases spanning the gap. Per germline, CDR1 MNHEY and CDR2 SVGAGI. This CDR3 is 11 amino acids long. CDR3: CASSSAYEQFF. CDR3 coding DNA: TGTGCCAGCAGTTCCGCGTATGAGCAGTTCTTC.

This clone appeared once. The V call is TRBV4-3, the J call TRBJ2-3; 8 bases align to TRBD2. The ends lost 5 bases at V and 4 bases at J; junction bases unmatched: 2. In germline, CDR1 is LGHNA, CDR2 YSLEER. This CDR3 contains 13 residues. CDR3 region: CASSLAGSDTQYF. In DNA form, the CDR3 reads TGCGCCAGCAGCTTAGCGGGGTCAGATACGCAGTATTTT.

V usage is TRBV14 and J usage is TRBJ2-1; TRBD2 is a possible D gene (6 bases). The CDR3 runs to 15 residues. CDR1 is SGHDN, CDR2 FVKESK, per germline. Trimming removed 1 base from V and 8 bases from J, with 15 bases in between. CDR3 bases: TGTGCCAGCAGCCAAGTACTGGCGCGCGGGGATGAGCAGTTCTTC. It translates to CASSQVLARGDEQFF.

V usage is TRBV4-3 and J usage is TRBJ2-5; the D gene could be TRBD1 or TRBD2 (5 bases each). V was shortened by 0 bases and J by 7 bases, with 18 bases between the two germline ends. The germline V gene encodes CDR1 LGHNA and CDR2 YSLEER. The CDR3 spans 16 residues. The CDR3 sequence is CASSQDLGETRGTQYF. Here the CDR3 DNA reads TGCGCCAGCAGCCAAGATCTAGGGGAGACCCGGGGGACCCAGTACTTC.

The CDR3 nucleotides read TGCGCCAGCAGAACGGGGACAGAGAACACTGAAGCTTTCTTT. Protein: CASRTGTENTEAFF. The chain joins TRBV4-1 to TRBJ1-1; 7 bases align to TRBD1. V dropped 6 bases and J dropped 1; count of bases not matched to a gene: 5. Germline CDR1 is MGHRA and CDR2 is YSYEKL. The CDR3 covers 14 residues.

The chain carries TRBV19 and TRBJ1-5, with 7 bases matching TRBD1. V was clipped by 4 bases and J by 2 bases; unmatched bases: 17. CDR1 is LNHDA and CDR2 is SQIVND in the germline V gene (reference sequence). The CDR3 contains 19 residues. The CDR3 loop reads CASSNLQGKYLDRNQPQHF. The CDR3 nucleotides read TGTGCCAGTAGTAACTTACAGGGGAAGTACCTTGATCGCAATCAGCCCCAGCATTTT.

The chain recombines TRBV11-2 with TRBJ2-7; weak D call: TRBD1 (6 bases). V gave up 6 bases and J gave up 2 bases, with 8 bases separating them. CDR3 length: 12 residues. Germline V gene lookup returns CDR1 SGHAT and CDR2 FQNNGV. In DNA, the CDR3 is TGTGCCAGCAGGGGGGCCCCCTACGAGCAGTACTTC. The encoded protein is CASRGAPYEQYF.

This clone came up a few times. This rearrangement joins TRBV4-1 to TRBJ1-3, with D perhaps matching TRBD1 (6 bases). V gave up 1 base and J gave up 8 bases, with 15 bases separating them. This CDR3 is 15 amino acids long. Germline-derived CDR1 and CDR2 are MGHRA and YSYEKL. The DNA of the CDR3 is TGCGCCAGCAGCCAAGCACAGGGAGGTACAGACACCATATATTTT. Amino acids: CASSQAQGGTDTIYF.

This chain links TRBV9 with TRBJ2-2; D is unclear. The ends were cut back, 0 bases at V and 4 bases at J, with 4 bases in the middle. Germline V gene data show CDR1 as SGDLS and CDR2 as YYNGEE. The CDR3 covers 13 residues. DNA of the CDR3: TGTGCCAGCAGCGTAGTAGGCACCGGGGAGCTGTTTTTT. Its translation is CASSVVGTGELFF.

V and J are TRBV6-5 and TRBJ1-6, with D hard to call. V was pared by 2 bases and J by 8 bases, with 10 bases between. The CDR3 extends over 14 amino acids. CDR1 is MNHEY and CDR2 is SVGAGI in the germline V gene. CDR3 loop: CASSYVISDSPLHF. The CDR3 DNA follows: TGTGCCAGCAGTTACGTTATAAGCGATTCACCCCTCCACTTT.

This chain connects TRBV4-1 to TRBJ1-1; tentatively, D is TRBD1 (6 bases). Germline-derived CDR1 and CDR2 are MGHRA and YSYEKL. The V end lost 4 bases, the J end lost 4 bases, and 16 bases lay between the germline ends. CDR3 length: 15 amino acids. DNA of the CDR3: TGCGCCAGCAGCCCTAATACAGGGTCGGCCACTGAAGCTTTCTTT. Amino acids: CASSPNTGSATEAFF.

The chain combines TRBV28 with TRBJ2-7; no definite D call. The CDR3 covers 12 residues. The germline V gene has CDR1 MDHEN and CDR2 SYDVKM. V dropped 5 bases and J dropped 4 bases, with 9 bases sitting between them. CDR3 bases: TGTGCCAGCAGTCCCTTCCCATACGAGCAGTACTTC. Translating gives CASSPFPYEQYF. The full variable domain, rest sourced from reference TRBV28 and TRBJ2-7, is DVKVTQSSRYLVKRTGEKVFLECVQDMDHENMFWYRQDPGLGLRLIYFSYDVKMKEKGDIPEGYSVSREKKERFSLILESASTNQTSMYLCASSPFPYEQYFGPGTRLTVT.

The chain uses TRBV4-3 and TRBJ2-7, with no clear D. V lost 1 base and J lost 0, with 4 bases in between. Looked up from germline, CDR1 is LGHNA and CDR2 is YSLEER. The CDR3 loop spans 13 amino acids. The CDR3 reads CASSQGVSYEQYF. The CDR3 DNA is TGCGCCAGCAGCCAAGGGGTCTCCTACGAGCAGTACTTC.

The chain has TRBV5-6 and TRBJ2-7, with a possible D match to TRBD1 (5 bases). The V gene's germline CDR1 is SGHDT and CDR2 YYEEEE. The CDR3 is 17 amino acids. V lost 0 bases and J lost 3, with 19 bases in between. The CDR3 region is CASSLGPIRAGNYEQYF. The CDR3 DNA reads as TGTGCCAGCAGCTTGGGACCGATTCGGGCAGGGAACTACGAGCAGTACTTC.